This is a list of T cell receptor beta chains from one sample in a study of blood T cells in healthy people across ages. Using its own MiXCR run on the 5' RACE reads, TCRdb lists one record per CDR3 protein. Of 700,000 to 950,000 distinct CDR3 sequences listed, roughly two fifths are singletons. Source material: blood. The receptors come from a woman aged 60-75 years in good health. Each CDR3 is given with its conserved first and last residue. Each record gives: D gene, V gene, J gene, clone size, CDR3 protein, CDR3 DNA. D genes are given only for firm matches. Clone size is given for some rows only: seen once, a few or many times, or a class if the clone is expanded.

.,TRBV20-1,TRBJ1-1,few,CSAIPGWRTEAFF,TGCAGTGCTATTCCAGGGTGGAGGACTGAAGCTTTCTTT
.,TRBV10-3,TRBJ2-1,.,CAISESTALQETQFF,TGTGCCATCAGTGAGTCGACAGCTTTACAAGAGACCCAGTTCTTC
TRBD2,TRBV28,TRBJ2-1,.,CASSSPILAESRSSYNEQFF,TGTGCCAGCAGTTCTCCAATACTAGCGGAGTCGAGAAGCTCCTACAATGAGCAGTTCTTC
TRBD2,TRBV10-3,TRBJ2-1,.,CAISEREVGEQFF,TGTGCCATCAGTGAGCGGGAGGTGGGTGAGCAGTTCTTC
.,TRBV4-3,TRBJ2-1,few,CASSQDLVAGYNEQFF,TGCGCCAGCAGCCAAGATTTGGTCGCTGGGTACAATGAGCAGTTCTTC
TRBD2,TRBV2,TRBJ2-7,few,CASGRENYEQYF,TGTGCCAGCGGGCGGGAGAACTACGAGCAGTACTTC
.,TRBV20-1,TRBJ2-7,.,CSASETSTYERYF,TGCAGTGCTAGCGAGACTTCGACCTACGAGCGGTACTTC
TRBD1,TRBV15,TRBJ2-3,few,CATSRGGTGGLDTQYF,TGTGCCACCAGCAGAGGGGGGACAGGGGGCTTGGATACGCAGTATTTT
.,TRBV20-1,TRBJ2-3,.,CSARRGSEYF,TGCAGTGCTAGACGCGGTTCGGAGTATTTT
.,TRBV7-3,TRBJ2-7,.,CANSPGPTYEQYF,TGTGCCAACAGCCCAGGGCCGACGTACGAGCAGTACTTC
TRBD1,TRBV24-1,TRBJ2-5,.,CATSDPGGQETQYF,TGTGCCACCAGTGATCCAGGGGGACAAGAGACCCAGTACTTC
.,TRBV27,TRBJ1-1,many,CASYIQGPNTEAFF,TGTGCCAGCTACATCCAGGGCCCGAACACTGAAGCTTTCTTT
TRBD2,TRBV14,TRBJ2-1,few,CASSPPRLAGNNEQFF,TGTGCCAGCAGCCCCCCCCGGCTAGCGGGGAACAATGAGCAGTTCTTC
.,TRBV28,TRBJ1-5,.,CASSQTNSNQPQHF,TGTGCCAGCAGTCAGACGAATTCCAATCAGCCCCAGCATTTT
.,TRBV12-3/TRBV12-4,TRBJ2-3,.,CASSIYRQSTDTQYF,TGTGCCAGCAGCATTTACAGACAATCCACAGATACGCAGTATTTT
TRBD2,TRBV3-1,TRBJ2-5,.,CVSSRASGVWNEQYF,TGTGTCAGCAGCCGTGCTAGCGGGGTTTGGAATGAGCAGTACTTC
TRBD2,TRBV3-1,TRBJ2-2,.,CASSQTSGSWTGELFF,TGTGCCAGCAGCCAAACTAGCGGGAGTTGGACCGGGGAGCTGTTTTTT
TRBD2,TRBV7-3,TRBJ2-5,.,CASSLMASGGQGQETQYF,TGTGCCAGCAGCTTAATGGCTAGCGGGGGCCAGGGGCAAGAGACCCAGTACTTC
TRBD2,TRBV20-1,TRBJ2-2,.,CSAWGLAGADTGELFF,TGCAGTGCTTGGGGGTTAGCGGGAGCCGACACCGGGGAGCTGTTTTTT
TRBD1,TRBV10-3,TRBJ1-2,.,CAISGGTGELNYGYTF,TGTGCCATCAGTGGAGGGACAGGGGAATTAAACTATGGCTACACCTTC
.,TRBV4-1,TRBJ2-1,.,CASSQDPGGVYNEQFF,TGCGCCAGCAGCCAAGATCCAGGGGGGGTTTACAATGAGCAGTTCTTC
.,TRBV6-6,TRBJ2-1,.,CASKGTGSLSYNEQFF,TGTGCCAGCAAAGGAACCGGGTCCCTATCCTACAATGAGCAGTTCTTC
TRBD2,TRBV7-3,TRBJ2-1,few,CASSLQGTSGGGNEQFF,TGTGCCAGCAGCTTACAGGGGACTAGCGGGGGGGGCAATGAGCAGTTCTTC
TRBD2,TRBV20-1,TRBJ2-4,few,CSARGTSGSTGGQYF,TGCAGTGCTAGGGGGACTAGCGGGAGTACCGGAGGTCAGTACTTC
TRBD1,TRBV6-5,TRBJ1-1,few,CASSYLRTGGNTEAFF,TGTGCCAGCAGTTACTTGAGGACAGGCGGGAACACTGAAGCTTTCTTT